This TCR beta chain was documented in a study of blood T cell repertoires in COVID-19 (TCRdb year 2020). Some background on the complete study: Samples covering the acute and convalescent phases of COVID-19 were provided by collaborators in the United States, Italy and Spain. The material from the prospective study consisted of cDNA or gDNA derived from T cells, B-cell-depleted T cells, or PBMCs. Deeply sampled blood TCRbeta repertoires from subjects exposed to, actively infected with, or recovered from COVID-19 were included in the dataset. The repertoires were released in a freely available public database intended as a resource for research on the immune response to SARS-CoV-2. Samples came from the ongoing ImmuneRACE study (first 160 participants) plus 1,254 subjects from 6 global collaborators. A de-identified subject ID, COVID-19 status, age in years and sex were almost always included in the sample metadata. HLA class I and class II types, where available, came from metadata supplied by the sample provider rather than from assay-based typing.

TCRbeta CDR3 regions were amplified from genomic DNA using the immunoSEQ Assay, a bias-controlled multiplex PCR. The authors' pipeline ran thus. The number of nucleated cells in each sample was estimated by amplification of reference gene primers within the assay. To quantify the absolute abundance of each unique TCRbeta CDR3 rearrangement, sequence reads were collapsed and filtered. Productive Simpson clonality was computed per sample as the square root of Simpson's diversity index over productive rearrangements. Not all clones reach the TCRdb copy of this immuneACCESS table, which keeps in-frame sequences only. Checked studies attribute under half of the gap to unresolved V genes and leave the rest unexplained. The V and J calls and clone size were taken over from that table, and D and trimming were inferred from the DNA. This sample has 200,000 to 250,000 clones in its table, and approximately 78% of those were observed once. In total, the top ten clones hold 8.2% of the sample.

At one collaborating source in Seattle, patients were enrolled during active infection and were followed longitudinally through the course of disease. Collaborating institutions collected whole blood in K2EDTA tubes following their own protocols. For TCRbeta analysis, collaborators shipped samples as frozen whole blood, isolated PBMCs, or DNA extracted from either of those sample types. Paper-wide results and their limitations: Clinical and demographic metadata were provided uncurated, with the amount varying by source and participant.

On this clone: Its antigen specificity is not known. No much larger clone exists at a distance of one base, and base qualities are not known.

The sequenced sample was peripheral blood. The clonotype was recovered from a woman of 80 years or more with COVID-19, enrolled during active disease.

The CDR3 is CASRTTGSYEQYF. The DNA sequence follows: TGTGCCAGCAGGACGACAGGATCCTACGAGCAGTACTTC. The receptor chain draws on TRBV6-5 and TRBJ2-7; the D segment could be TRBD1, given 6 matching bases. The germline V gene specifies MNHEY as CDR1 and SVGAGI as CDR2. The cysteine opens and the phenylalanine closes a CDR3 of 13 amino acids. Only the CDR3 region is kept as DNA, spanning 39 bases read in frame from base 1. Trimming at the junction amounts to 6 bases on V and 1 base on J, and the germline ends lie 10 bases apart.